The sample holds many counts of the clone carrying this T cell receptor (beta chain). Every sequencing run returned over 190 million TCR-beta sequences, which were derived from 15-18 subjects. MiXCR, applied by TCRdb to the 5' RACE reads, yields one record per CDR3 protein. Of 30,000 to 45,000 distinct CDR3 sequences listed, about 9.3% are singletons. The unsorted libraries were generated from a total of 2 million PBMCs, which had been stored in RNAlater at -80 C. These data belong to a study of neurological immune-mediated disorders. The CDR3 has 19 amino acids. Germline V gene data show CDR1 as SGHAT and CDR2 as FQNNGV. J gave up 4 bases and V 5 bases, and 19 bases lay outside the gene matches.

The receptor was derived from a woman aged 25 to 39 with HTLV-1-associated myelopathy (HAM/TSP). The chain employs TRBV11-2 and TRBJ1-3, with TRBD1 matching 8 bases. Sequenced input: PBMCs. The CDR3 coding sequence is TGTGCCAGCAGCCCCCGGGACCTGACAGGGGTGTCTCCCGGAAACACCATATATTTT. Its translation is CASSPRDLTGVSPGNTIYF.